A selection of T cell receptor beta chains follows, all from one sample in a study of blood T cell repertoires in COVID-19. Repertoires were generated with immunoSEQ multiplex PCR, while TCRdb's copy carries only in-frame clones and drops some. This table has 140,000 to 150,000 clones, almost 85% appearing once. The material sequenced was PBMCs or T cells enriched from blood (not recorded which). All receptors come from a woman in her 50s with acute COVID-19. The CDR3 runs from the conserved cysteine through the conserved F or W. D genes are given only for firm matches. Size is stated for part of the rows, as once, few or many counts, or as a class when the clone is expanded.

d_gene: TRBD1; v_gene: TRBV5-1; j_gene: TRBJ2-7; abundance: .; CDR3nt: TGCGCCAGCAGCCGGGGGACAGGGGAATCGGAAGACTACGAGCAGTACTTC; CDR3aa: CASSRGTGESEDYEQYF
d_gene: .; v_gene: TRBV30; j_gene: TRBJ1-5; abundance: .; CDR3nt: TGTGCCTGGAGTGAGGCGAAGGGGAATCAGCCCCAGCATTTT; CDR3aa: CAWSEAKGNQPQHF
d_gene: .; v_gene: TRBV5-1; j_gene: TRBJ1-3; abundance: .; CDR3nt: TGCGCCAGCAGCTTATCAGGGGATTATGGAAACACCATATATTTT; CDR3aa: CASSLSGDYGNTIYF
d_gene: .; v_gene: TRBV18; j_gene: TRBJ2-2; abundance: few; CDR3nt: TGTGCCAGCTCACCGAAGGGACAAGTGGCCGGGGAGCTGTTTTTT; CDR3aa: CASSPKGQVAGELFF
d_gene: .; v_gene: TRBV27; j_gene: TRBJ2-7; abundance: .; CDR3nt: TGTGCCAGCAGTTCCCCCGTCAGGACCTACGAGCAGTACTTC; CDR3aa: CASSSPVRTYEQYF
d_gene: .; v_gene: TRBV18; j_gene: TRBJ2-7; abundance: few; CDR3nt: TGTGCCAGCTCACCCCAGGACAGCTCCTACGAGCAGTACTTC; CDR3aa: CASSPQDSSYEQYF
d_gene: TRBD1; v_gene: TRBV2; j_gene: TRBJ1-4; abundance: once; CDR3nt: TGTGCCAGCAGAACCGGGACAGGGGGCGCTATGAGGGAAAAACTGTTTTTT; CDR3aa: CASRTGTGGAMREKLFF
d_gene: .; v_gene: TRBV7-9; j_gene: TRBJ2-2; abundance: .; CDR3nt: TGTGCCACAAAACGGACAGCGAACACCGGGGAGCTGTTTTTT; CDR3aa: CATKRTANTGELFF
d_gene: .; v_gene: TRBV5-1; j_gene: TRBJ1-6; abundance: .; CDR3nt: TGCGCCAGCAGCTTGATCTGGGGGGGAAATTCACCCCTCCACTTT; CDR3aa: CASSLIWGGNSPLHF
d_gene: TRBD2; v_gene: TRBV25-1; j_gene: TRBJ2-7; abundance: .; CDR3nt: TGTGCCAGCAGTGAATCCGGACTAGCGGGAGGAACCTACGAGCAGTACTTC; CDR3aa: CASSESGLAGGTYEQYF
d_gene: TRBD2; v_gene: TRBV6-2/TRBV6-3; j_gene: TRBJ2-7; abundance: .; CDR3nt: TGTGCCAGCAGTCTAGCGGGAGGGCGGTACGAGCAGTACTTC; CDR3aa: CASSLAGGRYEQYF
d_gene: TRBD2; v_gene: TRBV7-2; j_gene: TRBJ2-1; abundance: .; CDR3nt: TGTGCCAGCAGCTTTTTAGCGGGAGGCCTGCCGTTCTTC; CDR3aa: CASSFLAGGLPFF
d_gene: TRBD2; v_gene: TRBV6-5; j_gene: TRBJ2-5; abundance: .; CDR3nt: TGTGCCAGTACGCGCTTAACTAGCGGTAAAGAGACCCAGTACTTC; CDR3aa: CASTRLTSGKETQYF
d_gene: TRBD2; v_gene: TRBV12-3/TRBV12-4; j_gene: TRBJ2-1; abundance: once; CDR3nt: TGTGCCAGCAGTTCCTTAGCGGGAGCTCATCCGTTCTTC; CDR3aa: CASSSLAGAHPFF
d_gene: TRBD2; v_gene: TRBV29-1; j_gene: TRBJ2-1; abundance: .; CDR3nt: TGCAGCGTCGTGGGACTAGCGGTGAAGAATGAGCAGTTCTTC; CDR3aa: CSVVGLAVKNEQFF
d_gene: TRBD1; v_gene: TRBV7-9; j_gene: TRBJ1-1; abundance: few; CDR3nt: TGTGCCAGCAGCCCAGGGACAGGCACTGAAGCTTTCTTT; CDR3aa: CASSPGTGTEAFF
d_gene: .; v_gene: TRBV12-3/TRBV12-4; j_gene: TRBJ1-1; abundance: .; CDR3nt: TGTGCCAGCAGTCCCCAGGGATTCGGGTCTTTCTTT; CDR3aa: CASSPQGFGSFF
d_gene: TRBD1; v_gene: TRBV5-1; j_gene: TRBJ2-1; abundance: .; CDR3nt: TGCGCCAGCAGCTTGGGTGCGGACAGGTCGGGTAATGAGCAGTTCTTC; CDR3aa: CASSLGADRSGNEQFF
d_gene: .; v_gene: TRBV7-9; j_gene: TRBJ2-5; abundance: once; CDR3nt: TGTGCCAGCAGCGGCAGGGCAGTGGCCGAGACCCAGTACTTC; CDR3aa: CASSGRAVAETQYF
d_gene: TRBD1; v_gene: TRBV4-2; j_gene: TRBJ1-1; abundance: .; CDR3nt: TGTGCCAGCAGCCAAGATAAGGGGGACAGGGTGAACACTGAAGCTTTCTTT; CDR3aa: CASSQDKGDRVNTEAFF
d_gene: TRBD1; v_gene: TRBV27; j_gene: TRBJ1-5; abundance: .; CDR3nt: TGTGCCAGCAGTCCCCAGACAGGGGGTAGCAATCAGCCCCAGCATTTT; CDR3aa: CASSPQTGGSNQPQHF
d_gene: TRBD2; v_gene: TRBV2; j_gene: TRBJ2-1; abundance: .; CDR3nt: TGTGCCAGCTCCTTCCAGCGGGGGATGAAGTTCTTC; CDR3aa: CASSFQRGMKFF
d_gene: .; v_gene: TRBV7-9; j_gene: TRBJ2-1; abundance: many; CDR3nt: TGTGCCAGCAGCTTAGTAGCTGGGGGCGCCTACAATGAGCAGTTCTTC; CDR3aa: CASSLVAGGAYNEQFF
d_gene: .; v_gene: TRBV11-2; j_gene: TRBJ2-5; abundance: .; CDR3nt: TGTGCCAGCAGCCTACGGACAGAAGAGACCCAGTACTTC; CDR3aa: CASSLRTEETQYF
d_gene: TRBD1; v_gene: TRBV7-3; j_gene: TRBJ2-1; abundance: .; CDR3nt: TGTGCCAGCAGCTCGCCGGGACAGGGGTTCGCCAATGAGCAGTTCTTC; CDR3aa: CASSSPGQGFANEQFF
d_gene: .; v_gene: TRBV9; j_gene: TRBJ1-1; abundance: few; CDR3nt: TGTGCCAGCAGCCCCGGACAGCAGAACACTGAAGCTTTCTTT; CDR3aa: CASSPGQQNTEAFF
d_gene: .; v_gene: TRBV27; j_gene: TRBJ2-7; abundance: medium-sized; CDR3nt: TGTGCCAGTTACTCGAGCTCCTACGAGCAGTACTTC; CDR3aa: CASYSSSYEQYF
d_gene: .; v_gene: TRBV7-2; j_gene: TRBJ1-2; abundance: .; CDR3nt: TGTGCCAGCAGCTCCCAGACAGGATTTAACTATGGCTACACCTTC; CDR3aa: CASSSQTGFNYGYTF
d_gene: .; v_gene: TRBV2; j_gene: TRBJ1-1; abundance: .; CDR3nt: TGTGCCAGCAGTGGTAACAGGGCCGCAGCTTTCTTT; CDR3aa: CASSGNRAAAFF
d_gene: .; v_gene: TRBV5-1; j_gene: TRBJ2-2; abundance: .; CDR3nt: TGCGCCAGCAGCTTGTGGGGGGGCGCGAACACCGGGGAGCTGTTTTTT; CDR3aa: CASSLWGGANTGELFF
d_gene: .; v_gene: TRBV9; j_gene: TRBJ2-1; abundance: .; CDR3nt: TGTGCCAGCAGCGCCTCCCTCGGCGGTGACAATGAGCAGTTCTTC; CDR3aa: CASSASLGGDNEQFF
d_gene: .; v_gene: TRBV6-2/TRBV6-3; j_gene: TRBJ1-5; abundance: .; CDR3nt: TGTGCCAGCAGTTTCAAATCCCGGAATCAGCCCCAGCATTTT; CDR3aa: CASSFKSRNQPQHF
d_gene: .; v_gene: TRBV7-2; j_gene: TRBJ2-7; abundance: once; CDR3nt: TGTGCCAGCAGCTTAGGGACTAGAGGGGGGTACGAGCAGTACTTC; CDR3aa: CASSLGTRGGYEQYF
d_gene: TRBD1; v_gene: TRBV13; j_gene: TRBJ2-7; abundance: .; CDR3nt: TGTGCCAGCAGCCAAGACAGGGCGGACGAGCAGTACTTC; CDR3aa: CASSQDRADEQYF
d_gene: .; v_gene: TRBV6-5; j_gene: TRBJ1-1; abundance: once; CDR3nt: TGTGCCAGCAGTTACGGGGGCGGGGGCACTGAAGCTTTCTTT; CDR3aa: CASSYGGGGTEAFF
d_gene: .; v_gene: TRBV4-2; j_gene: TRBJ2-2; abundance: .; CDR3nt: TGTGCCAGCAGCCAAGATTCTGGCGGGGTGAACACCGGGGAGCTGTTTTTT; CDR3aa: CASSQDSGGVNTGELFF
d_gene: TRBD2; v_gene: TRBV9; j_gene: TRBJ2-2; abundance: .; CDR3nt: TGTGCCAGCAGCGTAGGGGGAGGGCGAACCGGGGAGCTGTTTTTT; CDR3aa: CASSVGGGRTGELFF
d_gene: .; v_gene: TRBV11-3; j_gene: TRBJ2-7; abundance: .; CDR3nt: TGTGCCAGCAGCTCCTTAGGGGAAGAGCAGTACTTC; CDR3aa: CASSSLGEEQYF
d_gene: TRBD1; v_gene: TRBV6-2/TRBV6-3; j_gene: TRBJ1-2; abundance: .; CDR3nt: TGTGCCAGCAGTTACTCGGGGACAGGGGCGCAGTATGGCTACACCTTC; CDR3aa: CASSYSGTGAQYGYTF